The rows below give T cell receptor beta chains drawn from one sample of a study of CD8 T cells in ankylosing spondylitis. TCRdb recomputed calls from the 5' RACE reads with MiXCR, one row per CDR3 protein. This table has about 480,000 distinct CDR3 sequences, roughly 15% appearing once. The sample taken for sequencing was blood, either unsorted or a sorted T cell fraction (not recorded which). These receptors came from a male donor with ankylosing spondylitis. Both conserved end residues are part of each CDR3. The D gene is left open where the match is weak. A row's size may be missing; if present it is once, few, many or a size class.

V gene,clone size,CDR3 length,D gene,J gene,CDR3 protein,CDR3 DNA
TRBV5-1,few,14,TRBD1,TRBJ2-7,CASSPRTGENEQYF,TGCGCCAGCAGCCCTCGGACAGGAGAAAACGAGCAGTACTTC
TRBV7-9,few,14,NA,TRBJ1-2,CASSSREANYGYTF,TGTGCCAGCAGCTCCAGGGAAGCTAACTATGGCTACACCTTC
TRBV27,NA,18,NA,TRBJ2-4,CASSDNTRVKGAKNIQYF,TGTGCCAGCAGTGACAATACTAGGGTTAAAGGGGCCAAAAACATTCAGTACTTC
TRBV5-1,NA,14,TRBD1,TRBJ2-5,CASSLRDRGETQYF,TGCGCCAGCAGCTTGCGGGACAGGGGTGAGACCCAGTACTTC
TRBV4-1,few,15,TRBD2,TRBJ2-1,CASSQETSGYDEQFF,TGCGCCAGCAGCCAAGAGACTAGCGGGTACGATGAGCAGTTCTTC
TRBV6-2/TRBV6-3,NA,16,TRBD1,TRBJ2-1,CASSQYRDRRRNEQFF,TGTGCCAGCAGTCAATACCGGGACAGGAGACGCAATGAGCAGTTCTTC
TRBV11-3,NA,13,NA,TRBJ1-6,CASSSRENSPLHF,TGTGCCAGCAGCTCCAGGGAAAATTCACCCCTCCACTTT
TRBV28,NA,13,TRBD1,TRBJ2-7,CARQGQNDYEQYF,TGTGCCAGACAGGGACAGAACGACTACGAGCAGTACTTC
TRBV20-1,NA,11,NA,TRBJ1-1,CSVPENTEAFF,TGCAGTGTTCCAGAGAACACTGAAGCTTTCTTT
TRBV7-9,NA,16,TRBD1,TRBJ1-5,CASSLGAGGNNQPQHF,TGTGCCAGCAGCCTAGGGGCAGGGGGGAACAATCAGCCCCAGCATTTT
TRBV5-5,few,16,NA,TRBJ1-1,CASSRKWDVMNTEAFF,TGTGCCAGCAGCCGAAAGTGGGACGTGATGAACACTGAAGCTTTCTTT
TRBV12-3/TRBV12-4,NA,15,TRBD1,TRBJ1-1,CASSLTGVMNTEAFF,TGTGCCAGCAGTTTGACAGGGGTTATGAACACTGAAGCTTTCTTT
TRBV6-1,NA,16,TRBD2,TRBJ2-1,CASSRSSTSGVYEQFF,TGTGCCAGCAGTCGTTCCTCGACTAGCGGGGTCTATGAGCAGTTCTTC
TRBV3-1,NA,15,TRBD1,TRBJ1-1,CASSRPGQLNTEAFF,TGTGCCAGCAGCCGACCGGGACAGCTGAACACTGAAGCTTTCTTT
TRBV4-2,NA,16,NA,TRBJ1-3,CASSQETPGTGNTIYF,TGTGCCAGCAGCCAAGAGACTCCCGGGACTGGAAACACCATATATTTT
TRBV7-9,NA,13,NA,TRBJ2-1,CASSTAPSFEQFF,TGTGCCAGCAGCACAGCCCCTAGCTTTGAGCAGTTCTTC
TRBV12-3/TRBV12-4,NA,15,TRBD1,TRBJ1-1,CASSLRDRGSTEAFF,TGTGCCAGCAGTTTACGGGACAGGGGGAGCACTGAAGCTTTCTTT
TRBV3-1,NA,15,NA,TRBJ2-4,CASSQTPDKWNIQYF,TGTGCCAGCAGCCAGACCCCGGACAAGTGGAACATTCAGTACTTC
TRBV29-1,NA,11,NA,TRBJ1-1,CSVDSDSIAFF,TGCAGCGTTGATAGCGACAGTATAGCTTTCTTT
TRBV5-1,NA,18,TRBD1,TRBJ2-5,CASSPTGQGVRMGETQYF,TGCGCCAGCAGCCCTACTGGACAGGGAGTTAGGATGGGAGAGACCCAGTACTTC
TRBV4-3,NA,13,NA,TRBJ2-1,CASSQDTQREQFF,TGCGCCAGCAGCCAAGATACCCAGCGCGAGCAGTTCTTC
TRBV7-2,few,15,NA,TRBJ2-5,CASRLQGGAIGTQYF,TGTGCCAGCAGACTTCAAGGTGGTGCAATCGGGACCCAGTACTTC
TRBV2,NA,12,TRBD1,TRBJ1-2,CARRGQGGGYTF,TGTGCCAGGAGGGGACAGGGGGGTGGCTACACCTTC